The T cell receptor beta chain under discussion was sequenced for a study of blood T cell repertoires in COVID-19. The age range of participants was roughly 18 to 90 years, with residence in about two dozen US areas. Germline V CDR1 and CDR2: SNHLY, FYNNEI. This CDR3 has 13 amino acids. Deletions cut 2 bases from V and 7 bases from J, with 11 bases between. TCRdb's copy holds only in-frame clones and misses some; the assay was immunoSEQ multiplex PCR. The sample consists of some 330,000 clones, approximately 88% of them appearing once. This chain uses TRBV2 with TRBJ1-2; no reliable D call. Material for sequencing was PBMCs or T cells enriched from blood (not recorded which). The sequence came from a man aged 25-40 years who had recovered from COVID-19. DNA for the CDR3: TGTGCCAGCAGTGAACGTAAAGGACTTGGCTACACCTTC. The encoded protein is CASSERKGLGYTF.